The 8 T cell receptor beta chains reported below all come from one sample, sequenced in a study of blood T cell repertoires in COVID-19. Using immunoSEQ multiplex PCR, the repertoire was profiled, and TCRdb retains in-frame clones only, with some absent. The table lists a few hundred thousand clones, 70% to 90% of them singletons. The sequenced sample consisted of PBMCs or T cells enriched from blood (not recorded which). The receptors were sampled from a woman in her forties or fifties in a cohort exposed to, infected with or recovered from COVID-19 (not recorded which).

The CDR3 bases are TGTTATAAGGGGGGACAGTTCTACGAGCAGTACTTC. Translating it yields CYKGGQFYEQYF. This chain joins TRBV11-3 and TRBJ2-7; D is possibly TRBD1 (7 bases). This CDR3 has 12 residues. Germline V gene sequence: CDR1 SGHNT, CDR2 YENEEA.

V is TRBV7-2 and J is TRBJ1-5, with D possibly being TRBD1 (6 bases). Trimming cost V 1 base and J 3 bases, with 13 bases left between them. CDR1 is SGHTA and CDR2 is FQGNSA in the germline V gene. The CDR3 has 16 amino acids. CDR3 loop: CASSLVSGAVNQPQHF. DNA of the CDR3: TGTGCCAGCAGCTTAGTCTCAGGGGCGGTCAATCAGCCCCAGCATTTT.

The chain links TRBV3-1 (or the pseudogene TRBV3-2) to TRBJ1-1; D unclear. Trimming removed 0 bases at V and 8 bases at J, with 7 bases between. This CDR3 spans 12 amino acids. The germline V gene has CDR1 LGHDT and CDR2 YNNKEL (reference sequence). The chain's CDR3 is CASSQDLAEAFF. The CDR3 DNA sequence: TGTGCCAGCAGCCAAGATCTGGCAGAAGCTTTCTTT.

This chain links TRBV29-1 with TRBJ1-1; D gene unclear. Germline CDR1 and CDR2: SQVTM and ANQGSEA. V was clipped by 1 base and J by 2 bases, with 11 bases between them. This CDR3 is built from 14 residues. CDR3 amino acids: CSVEGQQKNTEAFF. CDR3 nucleotide sequence: TGCAGCGTTGAAGGACAACAGAAAAACACTGAAGCTTTCTTT.

The CDR3 DNA sequence: TGTGCCAGCAGCCTCCTTTCAGCGCAAAACTATGGCTACACCTTC. It encodes CASSLLSAQNYGYTF. This rearrangement joins TRBV7-2 to TRBJ1-2; D is ambiguous. Germline lookup yields CDR1 SGHTA and CDR2 FQGNSA. CDR3 length: 15 amino acids. Trimming took off 5 bases at V and 2 bases at J, with 15 bases between the two ends.

V usage is TRBV29-1 and J usage is TRBJ2-2, with 8 bases matching TRBD2. Germline trimming cut 6 bases from V and 5 bases from J; bases unmatched to any gene: 11. The CDR3 runs to 15 residues. Germline V lookup: CDR1 SQVTM, CDR2 ANQGSEA. The DNA of the CDR3 is TGCAGCGTAGACCCCGGGGGGGGGTTAACCGGGGAGCTGTTTTTT. This encodes CSVDPGGGLTGELFF.

The chain carries TRBV6-7 and TRBJ2-2; 9 nucleotides match TRBD1. TRBV6-7 is an ORF for which the function is uncertain. Trimming took 0 bases from V and 4 from J; bases not matched to a gene: 3. The CDR3 is 16 amino acids. Here the CDR3 reads CASSYSGTGSTGELFF. CDR3 coding DNA: TGTGCCAGCAGTTACTCGGGGACAGGGTCCACCGGGGAGCTGTTTTTT.

This chain joins TRBV6-5 and TRBJ2-7; no reliable D call. There are 12 residues in the CDR3. Trimming left V 7 bases short and J 3 bases short, with 10 bases between. Per germline, CDR1 MNHEY and CDR2 SVGAGI. Written as DNA, the CDR3 is TGTGCCAGCACCAAACAAGTCTACGAGCAGTACTTC. Amino acids: CASTKQVYEQYF.